A single sample is the source of the 30 T cell receptor beta chains below, sequenced in a study of blood T cell repertoires in COVID-19. Method: immunoSEQ multiplex PCR; TCRdb's copy keeps in-frame clones and lacks some. This table holds fewer than 250,000 clones, roughly 80% found once. Specimen: peripheral blood. These receptors came from a woman aged 50 to 60 with acute or convalescent COVID-19.

The genes are TRBV27 and TRBJ2-3; 7 bases map to TRBD2. Per the germline V gene, CDR1 is MNHEY and CDR2 is SMNVEV (reference sequence). V lost 5 bases and J lost 5; bases outside the gene matches: 13. The CDR3 contains 16 residues. CDR3 region: CASSAIAGFRGDTQYF. For the CDR3, the DNA is TGTGCCAGCAGTGCTATAGCGGGTTTTAGGGGAGATACGCAGTATTTT.

The rearrangement uses TRBV6-1 and TRBJ1-5, with a weak D call TRBD1 (5 bases). V dropped 1 base and J dropped 6 bases, with 10 bases sitting between them. Germline CDR1 reads MNHNS; CDR2 reads SASEGT. The CDR3 spans 14 residues. DNA of the CDR3: TGTGCCAGCAGTGAAGGCAGGGTTGGTCAGCCCCAGCATTTT. Its protein is CASSEGRVGQPQHF.

Only one count was recorded for this clone. CDR3 protein: CASSHIRPRGTADLSSYEQYF. The CDR3 bases are TGCGCCAGCAGTCATATCAGACCCCGTGGGACAGCAGACTTGAGCTCCTACGAGCAGTACTTC. The rearrangement links TRBV23-1 to TRBJ2-7; 7 bases are shared with TRBD1. TRBV23-1 is an ORF; its function is uncertain. The length of the CDR3 is 21 residues. The V and J ends lost 3 bases and 0 bases, in that order; junction bases with no gene match: 23.

The CDR3 DNA reads TGTGCCAGCAGTAACGGGGTAAGCGGGAACAATGAGCAGTTCTTC. Translated, it gives CASSNGVSGNNEQFF. The chain employs TRBV2 and TRBJ2-1, with 7 bases that match TRBD2. V lost 5 bases, J lost 5 bases, and 9 bases stayed unmatched. The CDR3 has 15 amino acids. Germline CDR1 and CDR2: SNHLY and FYNNEI.

The chain joins TRBV7-9 to TRBJ1-2; the match to TRBD1 covers 9 bases. This CDR3 region has 14 residues. In germline, CDR1 is SEHNR, CDR2 FQNEAQ (reference sequence). J lost 2 bases, V lost 5 bases, and 3 bases had no gene match. The CDR3 loop reads CASSAGQGNYGYTF. Written as DNA, the CDR3 is TGTGCCAGCAGCGCCGGACAGGGGAACTATGGCTACACCTTC.

The rearrangement links TRBV3-1 (or the pseudogene TRBV3-2) to TRBJ2-3, with 10 bases lining up with TRBD2. V was clipped by 0 bases and J by 4 bases; unmatched bases: 7. The CDR3 consists of 17 residues. Germline CDR1 and CDR2: LGHDT and YNNKEL (reference sequence). The CDR3 is CASSQEQREGLADTQYF. The CDR3, as DNA: TGTGCCAGCAGCCAAGAACAGCGGGAGGGCCTCGCAGATACGCAGTATTTT.

This rearrangement joins TRBV5-6 to TRBJ2-5, with D maybe TRBD1 (6 bases). V shed 4 bases and J shed 5 bases, with 21 bases lying between them. The CDR3 is made up of 16 amino acids. Germline V gives CDR1 SGHDT, CDR2 YYEEEE. CDR3 in DNA: TGTGCCAGCAGCCTAGAGGACAGTCCCCTCTGGGAGACCCAGTACTTC. It yields the protein CASSLEDSPLWETQYF.

The rearrangement links TRBV13 to TRBJ2-2, with 10 bases matching TRBD1. Trimming at V came to 4 bases and at J to 4 bases, leaving 3 bases not matched to a gene. The CDR3 has 15 amino acids. Germline V CDR1 and CDR2: PRHDT, FYEKMQ (reference sequence). Here the CDR3 reads CASSSRDRGTGELFF. In DNA, the CDR3 is TGTGCCAGCAGCTCCCGGGACAGGGGCACCGGGGAGCTGTTTTTT. The entire variable domain, with the rest obtained from reference TRBV13 and TRBJ2-2, is as follows: AAGVIQSPRHLIKEKRETATLKCYPIPRHDTVYWYQQGPGQDPQFLISFYEKMQSDKGSIPDRFSAQQFSDYHSELNMSSLELGDSALYFCASSSRDRGTGELFFGEGSRLTVL.

This chain uses TRBV6-5 with TRBJ1-6; 7 positions match TRBD1. Germline CDR1 reads MNHEY; CDR2 reads SVGAGI. There are 13 residues in the CDR3. V lost 7 bases, J lost 5 bases, and 2 bases stayed unmatched. The CDR3 reads CASNDRDNSPLHF. The CDR3 coding sequence is TGTGCCAGCAACGACAGGGATAATTCACCCCTCCACTTT.

This sequence joins TRBV23-1 and TRBJ2-2; possibly TRBD2 for D (5 bases). TRBV23-1 is reported as an ORF; its role is uncertain. V shed 2 bases and J shed 9 bases, with 22 bases lying between them. This CDR3 has 17 residues. CDR3 bases: TGCGCCAGCAGTCAACCAAGGAGCGGCGGGTGTTATAGGGAGCTGTTTTTT. Its protein is CASSQPRSGGCYRELFF.

This chain links TRBV30 with TRBJ2-1; 11 nucleotides line up with TRBD2. Trimming removed 3 bases from V and 9 bases from J; junction bases left unmatched: 4. Looked up from germline, CDR1 is GTSNPN and CDR2 is SVGIG (reference sequence). The length of the CDR3 is 13 residues. The DNA for the CDR3 is TGTGCCTGGAGACTAGCGGGGGTAGCTGAGCAGTTCTTC. Its protein is CAWRLAGVAEQFF.

The chain is built from TRBV19 and TRBJ1-2; 7 bases agree with TRBD1. The germline gives CDR1 LNHDA, CDR2 SQIVND (reference sequence). Trimming took 5 bases from V and 2 from J; bases not matched to a gene: 2. The CDR3 spans 13 residues. CDR3 region: CASSLDRNYGYTF. In DNA, the CDR3 is TGTGCCAGTAGTTTGGACAGGAACTATGGCTACACCTTC. Full variable domain (missing parts from reference TRBV19 and TRBJ1-2): DGGITQSPKYLFRKEGQNVTLSCEQNLNHDAMYWYRQDPGQGLRLIYYSQIVNDFQKGDIAEGYSVSREKKESFPLTVTSAQKNPTAFYLCASSLDRNYGYTFGSGTRLTVV.

The chain uses TRBV18 and TRBJ2-6, with 11 bases matching TRBD2. The CDR3 runs to 19 residues. Germline CDR1 is KGHSH and CDR2 is LQKENI. The V gene end was trimmed by 4 bases and the J gene end by 0 bases; junction bases not matched to a gene: 8. Here the CDR3 DNA reads TGTGCCAGCTCACTCAGGACTAGCGGGCGTAGCTCTGGGGCCAACGTCCTGACTTTC. Protein product: CASSLRTSGRSSGANVLTF.

CDR3 bases: TGTGCCACCAGTGATTTGGTGACAGGGGGCCCGCGACTGAACACTGAAGCTTTCTTT. Translating it yields CATSDLVTGGPRLNTEAFF. V and J are TRBV24-1 and TRBJ1-1, with 10 positions matching TRBD1. Germline V gene sequence: CDR1 KGHDR, CDR2 SFDVKD. V lost 0 bases to trimming and J lost 0 bases; unmatched junction nucleotides: 9. The CDR3 contains 19 residues.

The chain uses TRBV19 and TRBJ1-1; D is ambiguous. The CDR3 has 14 amino acids. Trimming cost V 3 bases and J 5 bases, with 13 bases left between them. Germline CDR1 LNHDA, CDR2 SQIVND (reference sequence). CDR3 residues: CASSMREMRTEAFF. The DNA for the CDR3 is TGTGCCAGTAGTATGAGAGAGATGAGGACTGAAGCTTTCTTT.

V gene TRBV19 combines with J gene TRBJ1-2; TRBD1 is a possible D gene (6 bases). Germline CDR1 is LNHDA and CDR2 is SQIVND (reference sequence). Trimming took 3 bases from V and 6 from J, leaving 14 bases between them. The CDR3 length is 14 residues. DNA of the CDR3: TGTGCCAGTAGTATTCAGCCAGGGGTCCATGGCTACACCTTC. It translates to CASSIQPGVHGYTF.

The rearrangement links TRBV5-1 to TRBJ2-5; 9 bases line up with TRBD2. V was pared by 6 bases and J by 1 base, with 1 base of the junction left unmatched. This CDR3 is 13 amino acids long. Germline V gene lookup returns CDR1 SGHRS and CDR2 YFSETQ. The DNA for the CDR3 is TGCGCCAGCAAGACTAGCGGCCAAGAGACCCAGTACTTC. Translation: CASKTSGQETQYF.

This clone was counted a few times. This rearrangement joins TRBV25-1 to TRBJ2-1; 11 positions match TRBD2. The germline CDR1 and CDR2 sequences are MGHDK and SYGVNS. The CDR3 covers 14 residues. J gave up 4 bases and V 7 bases, and 3 bases lay outside the gene matches. The CDR3 loop reads CASISGGVYNEQFF. In DNA form, the CDR3 reads TGTGCCAGCATTAGCGGGGGGGTGTACAATGAGCAGTTCTTC. The full variable domain, rest sourced from reference TRBV25-1 and TRBJ2-1, is EADIYQTPRYLVIGTGKKITLECSQTMGHDKMYWYQQDPGMELHLIHYSYGVNSTEKGDLSSESTVSRIRTEHFPLTLESARPSHTSQYLCASISGGVYNEQFFGPGTRLTVL.

The rearrangement uses TRBV28 and TRBJ2-1, with D uncertain. CDR1 and CDR2 (germline): MDHEN, SYDVKM. There are 15 residues in the CDR3. V lost 3 bases to trimming and J lost 5 bases, with 14 bases between them. Here the CDR3 reads CASSLGIVSDNEQFF. In DNA, the CDR3 is TGTGCCAGCAGTTTGGGCATTGTCTCTGACAATGAGCAGTTCTTC.

The genes are TRBV5-4 and TRBJ1-6, with TRBD1 matching 8 bases. V gave up 2 bases and J gave up 10 bases; unmatched junction bases: 8. The CDR3 covers 15 residues. Germline CDR1 SGHNT, CDR2 YYREEE (reference sequence). This CDR3 is CASSFRQGRGSPLHF. CDR3 DNA sequence: TGTGCCAGCAGCTTCCGACAGGGGAGAGGGTCACCCCTCCACTTT.

The rearrangement uses TRBV2 and TRBJ1-4; the match to TRBD1 covers 8 bases. This CDR3 comprises 14 residues. J was trimmed by 8 bases and V by 8 bases; bases with no gene match: 10. Germline V gene lookup returns CDR1 SNHLY and CDR2 FYNNEI. For the CDR3, the DNA is TGTGCCAGCGAAATAAGGACAGGGAGGGAAAAACTGTTTTTT. Protein: CASEIRTGREKLFF. Filled out from reference TRBV2 and TRBJ1-4, the complete variable domain reads EPEVTQTPSHQVTQMGQEVILRCVPISNHLYFYWYRQILGQKVEFLVSFYNNEISEKSEIFDDQFSVERPDGSNFTLKIRSTKLEDSAMYFCASEIRTGREKLFFGSGTQLSVL.

V usage is TRBV6-5 and J usage is TRBJ1-2; D gene unclear. Germline assignment: CDR1 MNHEY and CDR2 SVGAGI. The CDR3 consists of 11 residues. Between the trimmed V and J ends, which lost 8 bases and 8 bases, there was a span of 12 bases. CDR3 region: CASSRGDGYTF. For the CDR3, the DNA is TGTGCCAGCTCCCGAGGCGACGGCTACACCTTC.

The chain has TRBV6-5 and TRBJ2-5; the match to TRBD2 covers 8 bases. CDR3 length: 16 amino acids. In germline, CDR1 is MNHEY, CDR2 SVGAGI. Germline trimming cut 2 bases from V and 1 base from J; bases unmatched to any gene: 6. The CDR3 DNA reads as TGTGCCAGCAGTTACACTACTAGCGGAGGCCAAGAGACCCAGTACTTC. It yields the protein CASSYTTSGGQETQYF.

The CDR3 nucleotides read TGTGCCTCTCTTTGGACTAAAGAGACCCAGTACTTC. Its protein product is CASLWTKETQYF. The rearrangement joins TRBV30 to TRBJ2-5, with TRBD2 as a possible D gene (6 bases). The V gene's germline CDR1 is GTSNPN and CDR2 SVGIG (reference sequence). Trimming left V 7 bases short and J 3 bases short, with 12 bases between. The CDR3 has 12 amino acids.

J is TRBJ1-1 and V is TRBV12-3 or TRBV12-4, with a weak D call TRBD1 (6 bases). The length of the CDR3 is 13 residues. The V gene lost 4 bases and the J gene lost 2 bases, with 8 bases spanning the gap. The CDR3 region has the DNA TGTGCCAGCAGTTCCGGGACAAACACTGAAGCTTTCTTT. It yields the protein CASSSGTNTEAFF.

The chain joins TRBV5-1 to TRBJ2-7, with 15 bases aligning to TRBD2. Germline CDR1 reads SGHRS; CDR2 reads YFSETQ. V lost 4 bases to trimming and J lost 6 bases; unmatched junction nucleotides: 2. The CDR3 consists of 14 residues. The CDR3 spells CASSPGLAGGEQYF. The CDR3 DNA is TGCGCCAGCAGCCCGGGACTAGCGGGAGGCGAGCAGTACTTC.

This sequence joins TRBV5-1 and TRBJ2-1; 7 positions match TRBD2. This CDR3 region has 15 residues. The V segment lost 5 bases and the J segment 0 bases; nucleotides outside the gene matches: 5. Germline-derived CDR1 and CDR2 are SGHRS and YFSETQ. CDR3 protein: CASRDGGSSYNEQFF. For the CDR3, the DNA is TGCGCCAGCAGAGATGGCGGGAGCTCCTACAATGAGCAGTTCTTC.

The chain employs TRBV3-1 (or the pseudogene TRBV3-2) and TRBJ2-2; 7 bases are shared with TRBD1. In germline, CDR1 is LGHDT, CDR2 YNNKEL (reference sequence). Trimming cost V 3 bases and J 7 bases; bases outside gene matches: 8. CDR3 size: 15 residues. CDR3 region: CASSHATGLSGELFF. CDR3 bases: TGTGCCAGCAGCCATGCGACAGGGCTCAGCGGGGAGCTGTTTTTT.

This chain uses TRBV18 with TRBJ1-6; 8 bases fit TRBD1. This CDR3 has 16 residues. Trimming took 3 bases from V and 6 from J; bases not matched to a gene: 7. Germline V gene data show CDR1 as KGHSH and CDR2 as LQKENI. For the CDR3, the DNA is TGTGCCAGCTCACCGAGACAGGGGAGTTCTAATTCACCCCTCCACTTT. It is translated as CASSPRQGSSNSPLHF.

The chain employs TRBV28 and TRBJ1-4; D remains unclear. V lost 3 bases and J 11 bases, leaving 7 bases between the germline ends. CDR3 length equals 11 residues. Germline V lookup: CDR1 MDHEN, CDR2 SYDVKM. CDR3 loop: CASSLRYKLFF. CDR3 sequence (DNA): TGTGCCAGCAGTTTGCGATACAAACTGTTTTTT.